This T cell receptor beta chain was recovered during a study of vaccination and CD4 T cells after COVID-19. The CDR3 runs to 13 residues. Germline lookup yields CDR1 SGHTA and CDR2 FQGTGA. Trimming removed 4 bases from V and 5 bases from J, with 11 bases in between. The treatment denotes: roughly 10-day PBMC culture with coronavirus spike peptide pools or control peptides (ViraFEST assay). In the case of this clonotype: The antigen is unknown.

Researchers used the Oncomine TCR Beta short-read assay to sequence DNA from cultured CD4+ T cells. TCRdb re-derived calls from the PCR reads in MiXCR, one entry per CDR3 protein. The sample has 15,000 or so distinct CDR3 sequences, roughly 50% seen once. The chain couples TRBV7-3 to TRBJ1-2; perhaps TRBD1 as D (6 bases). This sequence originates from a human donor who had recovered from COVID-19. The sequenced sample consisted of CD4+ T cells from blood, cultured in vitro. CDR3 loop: CASSSGTKYGYTF. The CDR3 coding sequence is TGTGCCAGCAGCTCCGGGACAAAATATGGCTACACCTTC.